This T cell receptor (beta chain) was identified during a study of blood T cell repertoires in COVID-19. Germline V gene sequence: CDR1 SGDLS, CDR2 YYNGEE. The CDR3 runs to 15 residues. Trimming left V 6 bases short and J 3 bases short, with 19 bases between. Using immunoSEQ multiplex PCR, the repertoire was profiled, and TCRdb retains in-frame clones only, with some absent. The sample contains about 90,000 clones, around three quarters of which appear only once. This chain joins TRBV9 and TRBJ2-7, with a weak D call TRBD2 (6 bases). The specimen sequenced was peripheral blood. This receptor was taken from a woman aged 70-85 years with acute or convalescent COVID-19. CDR3 region: CASTPGENLLYEQYF. CDR3 nucleotides: TGTGCCAGCACCCCGGGGGAGAACCTCCTCTACGAGCAGTACTTC.